The sequence of this T cell receptor beta chain was determined in a study of cytomegalovirus exposure and HLA in healthy donors. Study summary: Prior work identified around 100 million unique TCR beta sequences in roughly 190 million T cells.

This cohort consisted of healthy bone marrow donors. The study's findings and limits: There were around 160 TCR beta chains listed as cytomegalovirus-associated.

Germline V CDR1 and CDR2: SGHNT, YYREEE (reference sequence). CDR3 length: 15 residues. Germline trimming cut 4 bases from V and 1 base from J; bases unmatched to any gene: 1. This clone was detected a few times. Antigen unknown. Primers for the PCR totalled 60 Vbeta and 13 Jbeta. TCRdb keeps only in-frame clones here, not all; method: immunoSEQ multiplex PCR. The sample records roughly 230,000 clones, about three quarters being singletons. Material for sequencing was PBMCs. The rearrangement uses TRBV5-4 and TRBJ2-3, with TRBD2 matching over 12 bases. The TCR comes from a boy younger than 18 in good health and CMV-seronegative. Here the CDR3 DNA reads TGTGCCAGCAGCCGGACTAGCGGGGGCACAGATACGCAGTATTTT. As protein: CASSRTSGGTDTQYF.